This T cell receptor (beta chain) was retrieved from a study of T cell responses to AZD1222 COVID-19 vaccine. The data were produced by immunoSEQ multiplex PCR, yet TCRdb's version contains in-frame clones alone and is incomplete. The sample has 130,000 or so clones, 93% seen once. In germline, CDR1 is SEHNR, CDR2 FQNEAQ (reference sequence). The V and J ends lost 5 bases and 5 bases, in that order; junction bases with no gene match: 14. The CDR3 covers 16 residues. The sequence came from an adult in good health. The specimen comprised peripheral blood, sampled on day 0 of AZD1222 vaccination. The rearrangement uses TRBV7-9 and TRBJ2-7; 8 bases align to TRBD1. The CDR3 DNA follows: TGTGCCAGCAGCAAGGACCCCGGACAGGGAATCCACGAGCAGTACTTC. Protein: CASSKDPGQGIHEQYF.